This T cell receptor (beta chain) was captured by sequencing in a study of identical twins. The J segment lost 2 bases and the V segment lost 2 bases, leaving 5 bases of the junction unmatched. This CDR3 spans 15 amino acids. CDR1 MDHEN and CDR2 SYDVKM come from the germline V gene. TCRdb called the 5' RACE reads again in MiXCR, with one record for every CDR3 protein. The top ten clones hold 0.48% of a sample with hundreds of thousands of distinct CDR3 sequences, 20% to 25% of them seen once. Comment on this clonotype: Its antigen is still unknown.

General study findings and limits: Abundant cord blood beta clonotypes carried fewer insertions; memory repertoires showed none.

These data are also associated with another study on yellow fever vaccine responses in identical twins.

The clonotype was recovered from a woman between 18 and 29 years old in good health. The V and J genes are TRBV28 and TRBJ2-7; 8 positions agree with TRBD2. Sequencing was performed on CD4+ T cells sorted from blood. The CDR3 DNA reads as TGTGCCAGCAGTTTACAGGTAGCGGGGACCTACGAGCAGTACTTC. Translation gives CASSLQVAGTYEQYF.